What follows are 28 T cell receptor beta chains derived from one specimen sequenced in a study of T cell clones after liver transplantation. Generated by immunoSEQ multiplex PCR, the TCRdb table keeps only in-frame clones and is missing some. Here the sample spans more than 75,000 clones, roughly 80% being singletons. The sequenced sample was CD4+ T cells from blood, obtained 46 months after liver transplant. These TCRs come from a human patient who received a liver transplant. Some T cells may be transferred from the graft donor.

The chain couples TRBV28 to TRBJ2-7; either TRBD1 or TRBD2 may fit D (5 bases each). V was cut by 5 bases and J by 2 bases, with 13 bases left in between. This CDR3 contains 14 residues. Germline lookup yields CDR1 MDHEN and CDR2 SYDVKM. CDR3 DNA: TGTGCCAGCAGTCCGCCCGGGGCCCCCTACGAGCAGTACTTC. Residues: CASSPPGAPYEQYF.

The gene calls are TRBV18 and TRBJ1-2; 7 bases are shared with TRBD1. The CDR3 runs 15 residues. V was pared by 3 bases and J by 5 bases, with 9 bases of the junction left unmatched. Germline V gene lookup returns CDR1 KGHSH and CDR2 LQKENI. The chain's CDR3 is CASSPDSNRGYGYTF. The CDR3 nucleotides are TGTGCCAGCTCACCTGACTCAAACAGGGGTTATGGCTACACCTTC.

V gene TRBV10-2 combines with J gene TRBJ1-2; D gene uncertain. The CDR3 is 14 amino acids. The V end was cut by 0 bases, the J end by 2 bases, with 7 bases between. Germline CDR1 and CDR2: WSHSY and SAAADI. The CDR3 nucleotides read TGCGCCAGCAGTGAGTCGAAGATAAACTATGGCTACACCTTC. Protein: CASSESKINYGYTF.

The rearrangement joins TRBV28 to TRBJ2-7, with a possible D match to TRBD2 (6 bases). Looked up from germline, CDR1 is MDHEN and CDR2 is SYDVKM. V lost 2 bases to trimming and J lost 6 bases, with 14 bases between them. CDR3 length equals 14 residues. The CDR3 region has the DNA TGTGCCAGCAGTTTAGGAGGGGTAAGGAGCGAGCAGTACTTC. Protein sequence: CASSLGGVRSEQYF.

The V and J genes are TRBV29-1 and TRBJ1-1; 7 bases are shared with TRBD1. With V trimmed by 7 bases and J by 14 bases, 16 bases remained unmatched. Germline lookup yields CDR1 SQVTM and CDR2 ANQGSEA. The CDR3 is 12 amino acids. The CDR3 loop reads CSASTGNLLAFF. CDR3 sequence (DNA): TGCAGCGCCTCGACAGGGAACCTTCTCGCCTTCTTT.

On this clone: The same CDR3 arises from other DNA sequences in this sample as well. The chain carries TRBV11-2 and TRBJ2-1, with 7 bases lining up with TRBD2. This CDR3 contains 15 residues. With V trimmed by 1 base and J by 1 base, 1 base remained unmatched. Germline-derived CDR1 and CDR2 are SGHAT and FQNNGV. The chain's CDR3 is CASSLASGSYNEQFF. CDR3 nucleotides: TGTGCCAGCAGCTTAGCTAGCGGTTCCTACAATGAGCAGTTCTTC. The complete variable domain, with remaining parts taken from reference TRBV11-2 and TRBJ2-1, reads EAGVAQSPRYKIIEKRQSVAFWCNPISGHATLYWYQQILGQGPKLLIQFQNNGVVDDSQLPKDRFSAERLKGVDSTLKIQPAKLEDSAVYLCASSLASGSYNEQFFGPGTRLTVL.

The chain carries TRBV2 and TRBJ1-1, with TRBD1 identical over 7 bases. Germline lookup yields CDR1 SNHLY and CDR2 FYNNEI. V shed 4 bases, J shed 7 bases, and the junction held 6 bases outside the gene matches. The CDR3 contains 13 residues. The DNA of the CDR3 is TGTGCCAGCAGTGGACAGGGTGTCGGTGAAGCTTTCTTT. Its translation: CASSGQGVGEAFF.

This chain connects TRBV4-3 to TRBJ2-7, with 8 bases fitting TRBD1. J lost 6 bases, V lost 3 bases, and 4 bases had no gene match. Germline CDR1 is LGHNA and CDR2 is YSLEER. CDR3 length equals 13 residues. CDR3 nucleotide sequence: TGCGCCAGCAGCCAGGTAACAGGGGGCGAGCAGTACTTC. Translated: CASSQVTGGEQYF.

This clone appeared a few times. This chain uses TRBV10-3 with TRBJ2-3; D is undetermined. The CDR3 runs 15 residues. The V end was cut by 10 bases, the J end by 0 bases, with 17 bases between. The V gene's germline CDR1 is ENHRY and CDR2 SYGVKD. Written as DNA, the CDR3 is TGTGCCACCGGGCGAGAGAGTTCTAGCACAGATACGCAGTATTTT. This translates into CATGRESSSTDTQYF.

CDR3 protein: CASSLPPGDTQYF. CDR3 nucleotide sequence: TGTGCCAGCAGCTTACCCCCTGGGGATACGCAGTATTTT. The chain employs TRBV7-9 and TRBJ2-3; D gene ambiguous. The V gene lost 2 bases and the J gene lost 6 bases, with 9 bases spanning the gap. The CDR3 sequence is 13 residues long. The germline CDR1 and CDR2 sequences are SEHNR and FQNEAQ (reference sequence). Variable domain in full (rest from reference TRBV7-9 and TRBJ2-3): DTGVSQNPRHKITKRGQNVTFRCDPISEHNRLYWYRQTLGQGPEFLTYFQNEAQLEKSRLLSDRFSAERPKGSFSTLEIQRTEQGDSAMYLCASSLPPGDTQYFGPGTRLTVL.

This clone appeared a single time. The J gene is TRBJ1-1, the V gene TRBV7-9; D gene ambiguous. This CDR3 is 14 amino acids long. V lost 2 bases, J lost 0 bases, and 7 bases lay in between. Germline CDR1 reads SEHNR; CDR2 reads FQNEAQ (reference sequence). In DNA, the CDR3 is TGTGCCAGCAGCTTATTTGCGATGAACACTGAAGCTTTCTTT. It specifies CASSLFAMNTEAFF.

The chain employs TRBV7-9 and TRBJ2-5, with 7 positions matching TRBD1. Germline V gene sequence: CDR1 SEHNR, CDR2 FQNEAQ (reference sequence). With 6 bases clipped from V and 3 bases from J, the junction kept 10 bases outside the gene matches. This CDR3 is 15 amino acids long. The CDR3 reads CASRSLTGSEETQYF. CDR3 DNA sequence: TGTGCCAGCAGAAGCCTGACAGGGAGTGAAGAGACCCAGTACTTC.

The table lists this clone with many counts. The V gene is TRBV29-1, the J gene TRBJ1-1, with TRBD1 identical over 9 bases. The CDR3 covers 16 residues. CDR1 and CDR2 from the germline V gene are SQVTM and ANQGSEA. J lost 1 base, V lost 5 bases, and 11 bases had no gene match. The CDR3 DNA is TGCAGCGTTCCGGCACTTCCGGGACAGGGGAACACTGAAGCTTTCTTT. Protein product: CSVPALPGQGNTEAFF.

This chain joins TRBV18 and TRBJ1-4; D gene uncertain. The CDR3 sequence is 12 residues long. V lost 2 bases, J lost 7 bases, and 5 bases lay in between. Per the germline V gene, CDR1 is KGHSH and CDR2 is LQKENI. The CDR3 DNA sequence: TGTGCCAGCTCACCAATGGGTGAAAAACTGTTTTTT. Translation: CASSPMGEKLFF.

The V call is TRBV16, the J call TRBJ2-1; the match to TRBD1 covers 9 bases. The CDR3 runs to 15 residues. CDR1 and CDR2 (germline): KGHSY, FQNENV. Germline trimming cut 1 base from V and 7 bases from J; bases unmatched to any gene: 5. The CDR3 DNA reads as TGTGCCAGCAGCCAATTTCCCGGACAGGGGAATGAGCAGTTCTTC. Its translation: CASSQFPGQGNEQFF.

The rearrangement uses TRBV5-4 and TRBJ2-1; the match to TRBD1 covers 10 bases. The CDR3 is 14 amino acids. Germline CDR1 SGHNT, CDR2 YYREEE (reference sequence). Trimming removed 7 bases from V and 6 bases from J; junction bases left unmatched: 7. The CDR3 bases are TGTGCCAGCGCCTCCGACAGGGGGCCCAATGAGCAGTTCTTC. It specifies CASASDRGPNEQFF.

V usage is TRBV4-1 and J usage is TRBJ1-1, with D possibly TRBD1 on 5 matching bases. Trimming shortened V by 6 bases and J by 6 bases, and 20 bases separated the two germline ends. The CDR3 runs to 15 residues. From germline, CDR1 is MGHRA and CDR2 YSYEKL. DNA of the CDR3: TGCGCCAGCAGATCCTGGGGGAGAAGGGGTCCTGAAGCTTTCTTT. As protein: CASRSWGRRGPEAFF.

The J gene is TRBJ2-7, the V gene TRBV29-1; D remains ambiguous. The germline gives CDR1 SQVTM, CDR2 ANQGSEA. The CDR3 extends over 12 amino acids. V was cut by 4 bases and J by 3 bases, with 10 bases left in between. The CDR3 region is CSVGLTVYEQYF. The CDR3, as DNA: TGCAGCGTTGGCTTGACGGTCTACGAGCAGTACTTC.

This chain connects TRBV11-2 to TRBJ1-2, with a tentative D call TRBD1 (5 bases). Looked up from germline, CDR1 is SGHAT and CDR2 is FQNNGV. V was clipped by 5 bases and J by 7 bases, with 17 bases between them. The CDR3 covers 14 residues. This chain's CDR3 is CASSLGRIQGGYTF. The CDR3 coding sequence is TGTGCCAGCAGCCTGGGACGGATTCAGGGTGGCTACACCTTC. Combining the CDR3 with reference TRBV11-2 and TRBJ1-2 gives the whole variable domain EAGVAQSPRYKIIEKRQSVAFWCNPISGHATLYWYQQILGQGPKLLIQFQNNGVVDDSQLPKDRFSAERLKGVDSTLKIQPAKLEDSAVYLCASSLGRIQGGYTFGSGTRLTVV.

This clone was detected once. The CDR3 DNA is TGTGCCAGCAGTTACGGGCAGGGGGGTCAGCCCCAGCATTTT. It yields the protein CASSYGQGGQPQHF. The gene calls are TRBV6-5 and TRBJ1-5, with 7 bases lining up with TRBD1. The germline V gene encodes CDR1 MNHEY and CDR2 SVGAGI. CDR3 length equals 14 residues. With V trimmed by 2 bases and J by 6 bases, 4 bases remained unmatched.

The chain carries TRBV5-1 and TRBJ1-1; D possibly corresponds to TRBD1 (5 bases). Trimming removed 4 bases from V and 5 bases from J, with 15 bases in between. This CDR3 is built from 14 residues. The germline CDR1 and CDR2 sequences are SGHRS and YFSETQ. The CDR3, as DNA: TGCGCCAGCAGCCCCCTCCAGGGAGGAACTGAAGCTTTCTTT. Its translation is CASSPLQGGTEAFF.

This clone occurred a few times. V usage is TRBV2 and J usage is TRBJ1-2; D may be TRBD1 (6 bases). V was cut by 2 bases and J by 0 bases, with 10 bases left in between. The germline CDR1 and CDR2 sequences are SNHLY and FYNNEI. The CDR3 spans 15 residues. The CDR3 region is CASSESPGANYGYTF. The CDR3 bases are TGTGCCAGCAGTGAATCCCCAGGGGCTAACTATGGCTACACCTTC.

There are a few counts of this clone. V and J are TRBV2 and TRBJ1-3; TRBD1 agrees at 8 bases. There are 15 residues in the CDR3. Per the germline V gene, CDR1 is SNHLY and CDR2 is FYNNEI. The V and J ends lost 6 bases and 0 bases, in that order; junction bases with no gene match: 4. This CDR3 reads CASSGDRTSGNTIYF. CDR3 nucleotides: TGTGCCAGCAGCGGGGACAGGACCTCTGGAAACACCATATATTTT. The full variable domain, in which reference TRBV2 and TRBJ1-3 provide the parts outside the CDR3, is EPEVTQTPSHQVTQMGQEVILRCVPISNHLYFYWYRQILGQKVEFLVSFYNNEISEKSEIFDDQFSVERPDGSNFTLKIRSTKLEDSAMYFCASSGDRTSGNTIYFGEGSWLTVV.

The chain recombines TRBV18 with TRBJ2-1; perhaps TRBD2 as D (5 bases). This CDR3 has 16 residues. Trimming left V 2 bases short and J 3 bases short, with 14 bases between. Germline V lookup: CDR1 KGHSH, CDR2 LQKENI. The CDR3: CASSPIFVRDYNEQFF. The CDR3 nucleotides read TGTGCCAGCTCACCAATCTTTGTTCGGGACTACAATGAGCAGTTCTTC.

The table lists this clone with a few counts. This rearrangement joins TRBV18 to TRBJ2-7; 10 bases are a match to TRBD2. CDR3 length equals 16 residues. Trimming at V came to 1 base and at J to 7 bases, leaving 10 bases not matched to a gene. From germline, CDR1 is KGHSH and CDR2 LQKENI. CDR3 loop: CASSPLRASGSGEQYF. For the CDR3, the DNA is TGTGCCAGCTCACCACTTCGGGCTAGCGGGAGCGGGGAGCAGTACTTC.

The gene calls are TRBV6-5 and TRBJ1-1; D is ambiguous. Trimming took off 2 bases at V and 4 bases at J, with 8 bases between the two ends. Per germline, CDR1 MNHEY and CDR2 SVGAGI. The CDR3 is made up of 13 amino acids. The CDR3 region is CASSYKGRTEAFF. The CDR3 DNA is TGTGCCAGCAGTTACAAGGGTCGCACTGAAGCTTTCTTT.

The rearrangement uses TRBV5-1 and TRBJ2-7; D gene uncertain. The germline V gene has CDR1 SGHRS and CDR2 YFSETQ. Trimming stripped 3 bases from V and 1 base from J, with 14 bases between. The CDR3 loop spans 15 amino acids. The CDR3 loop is CASSYPVGNSYEQYF. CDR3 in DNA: TGCGCCAGCAGCTACCCGGTGGGGAATTCCTACGAGCAGTACTTC.

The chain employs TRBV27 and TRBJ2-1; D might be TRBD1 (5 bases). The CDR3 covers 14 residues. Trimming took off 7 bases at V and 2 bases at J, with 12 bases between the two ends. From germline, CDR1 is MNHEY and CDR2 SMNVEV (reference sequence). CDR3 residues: CASKPQAAYNEQFF. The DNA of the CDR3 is TGTGCCAGCAAACCACAGGCGGCCTACAATGAGCAGTTCTTC.